This TCR beta chain was sequenced in a study of T cells in Graves' hyperthyroidism and ophthalmopathy. The CDR3 consists of 14 residues. V was cut by 5 bases and J by 4 bases, with 15 bases left in between. Per germline, CDR1 DFQATT and CDR2 SNEGSKA (reference sequence). An absence of ophthalmopathy progression within 18 months meant stable Graves' hyperthyroidism. Exclusion of a patient resulted from uncontrolled infection, other autoimmune disease, pregnancy or lactation. This clonotype has at least ten counts. The antigen remains unidentified. Findings of the study overall: The model foresaw ophthalmopathy a median roughly 6 months prior to onset. Blood shared most expanded thyroid clonotypes above 0.001.

TCR beta CDR3 sequences were amplified from RNA transcripts. In the first-round RT-PCR of the TCR CDR3, the HTBI primer set was used. Each CDR3 protein is one row after TCRdb ran MiXCR on the multiplex PCR reads. The repertoire holds 300,000 to 400,000 distinct CDR3 sequences, with approximately 13% as singletons. The source of this sequence is a woman aged 18-29 years with Graves' hyperthyroidism. The chain joins TRBV20-1 to TRBJ2-1; tentative D call: TRBD2 (6 bases). What was sequenced was blood. Here the CDR3 reads CSAPAASVYNEQFF. The DNA for the CDR3 is TGCAGTGCTCCAGCGGCTAGCGTTTACAATGAGCAGTTCTTC.